One T cell receptor beta chain is described in this entry. Its antigen has not been determined. No base quality information exists; no much larger clone differs at one position. These data belong to a study of cytomegalovirus exposure and HLA in healthy donors (dated by TCRdb to 2017 to 2019). A note on the overall study: An earlier analysis of approximately 550 of the donors reported approximately 290 Gb of sequence data and 100 million to 140 million unique TCR beta sequences from around 200 million T cells. Roughly 320 gigabases of sequencing data and approximately 91 million unique TCR sequences made up an early release that covered over 550 HLA-typed donors. Of the 300 to 500 genotyped donors, roughly 80% were placed in the genetic ancestry cluster associated with self-reported Caucasian donors. The study aimed to test whether cataloging public T cell receptors could reveal signatures of past pathogen exposure. The study profiled the T cell repertoires of about 640 subjects by immunosequencing and related them to cytomegalovirus serostatus. Besides the first cohort of approximately 710 subjects, a separate validation cohort made up of some 110 different subjects was used. High-throughput TCR immunosequencing, statistical association of individual TCRs with disease status, and machine learning were combined to predict cytomegalovirus infection status. To study patterns of TCR occurrence, a later analysis re-analyzed previously published TCR beta repertoires from around 660 donors and added high-resolution HLA genotyping. In the later analysis, no new phenotypic data were used to find candidate immune exposures; instead, reliance was placed on TCR beta sequences and their occurrence across donors. An earlier analysis of a few hundred of the donors applied high-throughput TCR beta sequencing to assess whether each TCR beta V gene segment acted as functional or pseudogenic. Donor age, sex, ethnicity and CMV serostatus were compiled together with the repertoire data. In a later genetic analysis, genome-wide SNP genotypes for about three fifths of the 666 donors were used, and that subset was treated as a discovery cohort. Every discovery cohort repertoire had been produced on one sequencing platform. HLA typing included class I and class II loci at four-digit resolution. The number of typed donors differed by locus: 629-630 for A, B, C, DRB1 and DQB1; roughly 510 for DQA1; around 610 for DPA1; and roughly 490 for DPB1. Four to six DR-DQ haplotypes were handled as single units for association and clustering, since linkage in the cohort was strong. Among about 410 genotyped donors of the cohort, an average of around 220,000 unique TCR beta nucleotide sequences was sequenced per donor, of which about 18% were non-productive.

Library preparation used the immunoSEQ multiplex PCR assay. For the multiplex PCR, a mixture combining 60 forward primers for TCR Vbeta segments and 13 reverse primers for TCR Jbeta segments was used. The CDR3 region of rearranged TCR beta genes was amplified from genomic DNA with a multiplex PCR assay. Amplified TCR beta libraries were sequenced as 87-base-pair reads on the Illumina HiSeq System. For the original study's pipeline: In a later analysis, tens of millions of unique TCR beta chains were counted across the 500 to 700 repertoires, and roughly 11 million of these chains were shared by at least two donors. Raw reads were error-corrected and collapsed into unique sequences with a nearest-neighbor algorithm that merged closely related sequences to remove PCR and sequencing errors. V, D and J gene segments were assigned by aligning CDR3 sequences to IMGT reference sequences. For a sequence to be retained, a match of at least six nucleotides to both a V gene segment and a J gene segment was required. Rearrangements were called productive when the CDR3 lacked stop codons and stayed in frame with V and J; all others were non-productive. CDR3 was defined according to IMGT convention as the region running from the second conserved V-encoded cysteine to the conserved J-encoded phenylalanine. Sequences without an unambiguous match to a single V gene segment were excluded from the earlier analysis of about 640 of the donors. An earlier analysis of a few hundred of the donors classified V segments as functional when productive rearrangements were above 56.7% and as segregating when the standard deviation between donors was above 5%. A statistical classification framework was developed to diagnose cytomegalovirus status using the catalog of TCR beta chain sequences. A later analysis assigned V and J genes by comparing TCR nucleotide sequences with IMGT/GENE-DB human TR gene sequences. The TCRdist pipeline was used in a later analysis to assign CDR3 sequences and most-parsimonious VDJ recombination scenarios. In a later analysis, every TCR beta chain was defined by the combination of its CDR3 amino acid sequence and its V-gene family, and reads without a unique V-gene family were dropped. In a later analysis, approximately 590 highly shared, low-generation-probability nucleotide sequences were removed to address suspected cross-contamination and a sequencing artifact. In a later analysis, a clonal expansion index was calculated for each public chain from normalized within-repertoire ranks of inferred template counts. In a later analysis, generation probabilities were computed with a VDJ recombination model fitted to out-of-frame rearrangements, and the resulting probabilities were checked against IGoR. In a later analysis, TCR-TCR, TCR-HLA and TCR-CMV co-occurrence was scored with hypergeometric tests, and a repertoire-size bias correction was applied to TCR pairs. In a later analysis, false discovery rates were estimated by permuting HLA or CMV assignments 20 times. In a later analysis, co-occurring TCRs were grouped with DBSCAN, and TCRdist sequence similarity was added when clustering was performed within HLA-allele-positive subsets. Repertoires with fewer than 30,000 or more than 120,000 public chains, plus five repertoires with anomalous nucleotide sharing, were excluded from co-occurrence clustering. Sourced from immuneACCESS, this table was stored by TCRdb with only in-frame sequences that have V and J called. A share of the clones is absent; for the studies checked, an unresolved V gene accounts for under half, and the remainder has no known explanation. V, J and clone size are those of that table, while D and trimming were read from the DNA. This sample lists some 150,000 clones; about 74% were detected once. The ten largest clonotypes hold roughly 4.5% of the sample.

The cohort consisted of 600 to 750 healthy bone marrow donors. At the time of sampling, every cohort member was nominally healthy, though immune exposures that went unrecorded were likely present. The donor was CMV seropositive and was included in the group of 250 to 300 seropositive cohort members. Each donor provided a peripheral blood sample, and peripheral blood mononuclear cells were used for TCR beta sequencing. Genomic DNA extraction from the blood cell samples was performed with the Qiagen DNeasy Blood Extraction Kit. The germline V end is reduced by 10 bases and the J end by 1 base; junction bases left unmatched: 16. The germline V gene provides CDR1 MDHEN and CDR2 SYDVKM. From the cysteine up to the phenylalanine, the CDR3 has a length of 18 residues. Only the CDR3 portion is preserved as DNA: 54 bases, with reading frame beginning at the first base. Study-level results and caveats: Roughly uniform sequencing depth across donors was assumed in presence/absence analyses, although this assumption may not hold. According to the authors, the approach could potentially be generalized to other disease states and immunological phenotypes. A later analysis found that HLA-associated TCR beta chains were more clonally expanded and had lower generation probabilities than equally common non-associated chains. Specific HLA alleles were associated with around 18,000 TCR beta sequences at a false discovery rate of 0.05 in a later analysis. According to a later genetic analysis, donors in an Asian-associated ancestry cluster had fewer N-insertions in productive TCRs than the approximately 700-donor mean. In an earlier analysis of around 600 of the donors, most TCR beta V segments appeared in productive rearrangements about 90% or about 30% of the time, broadly matching IMGT annotations. Strong co-occurrence of HLA alleles, especially DR and DQ, made assigning TCR associations to individual alleles difficult. HLA typing was unavailable for some donors at each locus, so association tests used only the typed subset. In a later analysis, several top co-occurrence clusters were reported to appear linked to parvovirus B19, influenza, CMV and Epstein-Barr virus. The study gave a list of some 150 TCR beta chains associated with cytomegalovirus. Across donors, most TCR sequences were observed very rarely, whereas some public TCRs were present in many individuals. The only immune exposure information available for the cohort was CMV serostatus. This cohort had only TCR beta chains sequenced, and the lack of alpha or paired-chain data limited which features could be detected. Linkage disequilibrium might explain the correlated functional status among segregating V segments, but an unknown experimental factor could not be ruled out. Because the 87-base-pair reads could not distinguish some IMGT-functional V segments, including TRBV6-2 and TRBV6-3, those segments were excluded. A further reported finding was that TCR beta sequences accurately predicted the HLA-A and HLA-B alleles for most subjects in the first cohort. The sequencing pipeline was judged likely to have produced a cluster of highly shared sequence variants as a technical artifact. In a later analysis, TCR association rates were found to vary across HLA loci, with the most associated TCRs seen for DRB1 alleles and the fewest for HLA-C alleles. The earlier analysis of around 600 of the donors excluded fewer than 20 rarely observed V segments, including chromosome 9 orphons, because counts were too low. In both the original and validation cohorts, the classifier was reported to diagnose cytomegalovirus status with high specificity and sensitivity. According to a later analysis, most CMV-associated TCR beta chains appeared to be HLA-restricted, and the HLA associations seemed to be driven largely by CMV exposure. In vitro tests confirmed that three of the cytomegalovirus-associated TCR beta chains recognize cytomegalovirus antigens. In a later genetic analysis, a missense DCLRE1C variant was associated with V-gene and J-gene trimming of TCR beta chains, and the association was replicated in an independent cohort.

This receptor was identified in a man in his late teens or twenties in good health and CMV-seropositive. The rearrangement combines TRBV28 with TRBJ1-6; 7 central bases correspond to TRBD1. Sample: PBMCs. CDR3 region: CATNDPTGTGSYNSPLHF. The nucleotides read TGTGCCACCAATGACCCGACAGGGACGGGGTCCTATAATTCACCCCTCCACTTT.